This T cell receptor beta chain was profiled in a study of T cell responses to AZD1222 COVID-19 vaccine. Study-level findings and limits: Only a handful of individuals given AZD1222 were seropositive at baseline.

Trimming pared 2 bases from V and 0 bases from J, leaving 13 bases between. Germline CDR1 KGHSY, CDR2 FQNENV. The CDR3 is 16 amino acids. TCRdb keeps only in-frame clones here, not all; method: immunoSEQ multiplex PCR. The sample lists about 120,000 clones; about 86% were seen once. As to this clone: Its antigen is still unknown.

The chain recombines TRBV16 with TRBJ1-1, with a possible D match to TRBD1 (5 bases). The receptor's source is an adult in good health. The sequenced sample was peripheral blood, obtained on day 0 of AZD1222 vaccination. The CDR3 here is CASSQRYRTLNTEAFF. The CDR3, as DNA: TGTGCCAGCAGCCAAAGGTACAGGACGTTGAACACTGAAGCTTTCTTT.